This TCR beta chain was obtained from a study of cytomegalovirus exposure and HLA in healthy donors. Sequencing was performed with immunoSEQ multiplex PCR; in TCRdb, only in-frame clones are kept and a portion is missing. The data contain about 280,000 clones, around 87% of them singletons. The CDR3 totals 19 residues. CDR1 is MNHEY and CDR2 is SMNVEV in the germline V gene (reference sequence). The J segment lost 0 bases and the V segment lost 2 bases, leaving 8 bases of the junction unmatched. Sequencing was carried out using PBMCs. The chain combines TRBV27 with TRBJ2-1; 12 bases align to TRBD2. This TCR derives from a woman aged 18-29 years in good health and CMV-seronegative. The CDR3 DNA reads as TGTGCCAGCAGTTTACTAGCGGGAGGGCCTACGAGCTCCTACAATGAGCAGTTCTTC. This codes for CASSLLAGGPTSSYNEQFF.